This TCR beta chain was found in a study of blood T cell repertoires in COVID-19. Clones were sequenced by immunoSEQ multiplex PCR, and TCRdb holds only the in-frame ones, with some missing. The sample lists roughly 250,000 clones; around 90% were seen once. V lost 3 bases and J 4 bases, leaving 16 bases between the germline ends. The CDR3 consists of 15 residues. The germline V gene has CDR1 LGHDT and CDR2 YNNKEL (reference sequence). Everyone who took part was 18 to 89 years old, and they came from about two dozen US areas. The sequencing sample was made of PBMCs or T cells enriched from blood (not recorded which). This clonotype originated in a woman in her thirties or forties who had been exposed to COVID-19. The chain carries TRBV3-1 (or the pseudogene TRBV3-2) and TRBJ2-7, with D tentatively TRBD2 (5 bases). This chain's CDR3 is CASSHDSWTAYEQYF. The DNA of the CDR3 is TGTGCCAGCAGCCACGATTCCTGGACTGCATACGAGCAGTACTTC.